This is a list of T cell receptor beta chains from one sample in a study of blood T cells in healthy people across ages. Each CDR3 protein gets one entry after TCRdb re-called the 5' RACE reads with MiXCR. The data show about 1.8 million distinct CDR3 sequences, roughly 52% seen once. Sample: blood. Source of these receptors: a middle-aged woman in good health. Each CDR3 is given with its conserved first and last residue. The order of the fields is V gene, clone size, D gene, J gene, CDR3 protein, CDR3 DNA. A D gene is named only where the DNA matches it firmly. Clone size is not always given. Where it is, it says once, few, many or a class for expanded clones.

v_call: TRBV12-3/TRBV12-4
clone_size: once
d_call: .
j_call: TRBJ1-5
cdr3_aa: CASSPPLGLSNQPQHF
cdr3_nt: TGTGCCAGCAGTCCTCCCTTGGGACTGAGCAATCAGCCCCAGCATTTT

v_call: TRBV15
clone_size: few
d_call: TRBD1
j_call: TRBJ2-5
cdr3_aa: CATSRNTGTGLEQYF
cdr3_nt: TGTGCCACCAGCAGAAATACCGGGACAGGGTTGGAGCAGTACTTC

v_call: TRBV29-1
clone_size: .
d_call: .
j_call: TRBJ2-7
cdr3_aa: CSVVNTAYEQYF
cdr3_nt: TGCAGCGTCGTCAATACGGCCTACGAGCAGTACTTC

v_call: TRBV6-2/TRBV6-3
clone_size: .
d_call: .
j_call: TRBJ2-7
cdr3_aa: CASSPEGPRALEQYF
cdr3_nt: TGTGCCAGCAGTCCCGAGGGGCCAAGAGCTCTCGAGCAGTACTTC

v_call: TRBV20-1
clone_size: .
d_call: .
j_call: TRBJ2-7
cdr3_aa: CSARRDRLYERYF
cdr3_nt: TGCAGTGCTCGCCGGGATCGCTTATACGAGCGGTACTTC

v_call: TRBV4-3
clone_size: .
d_call: .
j_call: TRBJ2-6
cdr3_aa: CASSQEVKTLASGANVLTF
cdr3_nt: TGCGCCAGCAGCCAAGAAGTAAAGACACTTGCCTCTGGGGCCAACGTCCTGACTTTC

v_call: TRBV28
clone_size: .
d_call: TRBD1
j_call: TRBJ1-2
cdr3_aa: CASWGKQGSTYGYTF
cdr3_nt: TGTGCCAGCTGGGGGAAACAGGGGTCCACCTATGGCTACACCTTC

v_call: TRBV7-2
clone_size: .
d_call: TRBD1
j_call: TRBJ1-1
cdr3_aa: CASSRGQPRTEAFF
cdr3_nt: TGTGCCAGCAGCCGGGGACAGCCGAGGACTGAAGCTTTCTTT

v_call: TRBV20-1
clone_size: few
d_call: .
j_call: TRBJ2-1
cdr3_aa: CSGPVTYNEQFF
cdr3_nt: TGCAGCGGCCCCGTCACGTACAATGAGCAGTTCTTC

v_call: TRBV5-1
clone_size: .
d_call: TRBD1
j_call: TRBJ1-1
cdr3_aa: CASSLTQGKSTEAFF
cdr3_nt: TGCGCCAGCAGCTTGACACAGGGGAAGTCCACTGAAGCTTTCTTT

v_call: TRBV6-1
clone_size: .
d_call: .
j_call: TRBJ2-6
cdr3_aa: CASSFRGFGANVLTF
cdr3_nt: TGTGCCAGCAGTTTTAGGGGGTTCGGGGCCAACGTCCTGACTTTC

v_call: TRBV20-1
clone_size: .
d_call: TRBD2
j_call: TRBJ2-3
cdr3_aa: CSARGQESGRGGLDTQYF
cdr3_nt: TGCAGTGCTAGAGGGCAGGAGTCGGGGCGGGGGGGCCTAGATACGCAGTATTTT

v_call: TRBV12-3/TRBV12-4
clone_size: few
d_call: TRBD2
j_call: TRBJ2-4
cdr3_aa: CASSPGGAALAKNIQYF
cdr3_nt: TGTGCCAGCAGCCCGGGGGGGGCCGCCTTAGCCAAAAACATTCAGTACTTC

v_call: TRBV7-2
clone_size: few
d_call: .
j_call: TRBJ2-3
cdr3_aa: CASSLGGAAADTQYF
cdr3_nt: TGTGCCAGCAGCTTAGGCGGGGCTGCTGCAGATACGCAGTATTTT

v_call: TRBV28
clone_size: .
d_call: .
j_call: TRBJ2-7
cdr3_aa: CASSKWVYEQYF
cdr3_nt: TGTGCCAGCAGTAAGTGGGTTTACGAGCAGTACTTC

v_call: TRBV12-3/TRBV12-4
clone_size: once
d_call: .
j_call: TRBJ1-1
cdr3_aa: CASRTTRTEAFF
cdr3_nt: TGTGCCAGCAGGACAACAAGAACTGAAGCTTTCTTT

v_call: TRBV25-1
clone_size: few
d_call: .
j_call: TRBJ2-3
cdr3_aa: CASSFGDYTQYF
cdr3_nt: TGTGCCAGCAGTTTTGGGGATTATACGCAGTATTTT

v_call: TRBV28
clone_size: few
d_call: TRBD1
j_call: TRBJ2-4
cdr3_aa: CASSLTGTDGKNIQYF
cdr3_nt: TGTGCCAGCAGCTTGACCGGGACAGATGGAAAAAACATTCAGTACTTC

v_call: TRBV2
clone_size: .
d_call: .
j_call: TRBJ2-3
cdr3_aa: CASSDLVTSTDTQYF
cdr3_nt: TGTGCCAGCAGTGATTTGGTTACAAGCACAGATACGCAGTATTTT

v_call: TRBV10-3
clone_size: few
d_call: TRBD2
j_call: TRBJ2-7
cdr3_aa: CAISEGTSGVQLSYEQYF
cdr3_nt: TGTGCCATCAGTGAGGGGACTAGCGGGGTCCAACTTTCCTACGAGCAGTACTTC

v_call: TRBV12-5
clone_size: .
d_call: .
j_call: TRBJ2-6
cdr3_aa: CASGLVLGGEDVLTF
cdr3_nt: TGTGCTAGTGGTTTGGTACTGGGTGGTGAGGACGTCCTGACTTTC

v_call: TRBV7-2
clone_size: many
d_call: TRBD2
j_call: TRBJ2-5
cdr3_aa: CASSLGLAGKETQYF
cdr3_nt: TGTGCCAGCAGCTTGGGACTAGCGGGGAAAGAGACCCAGTACTTC

v_call: TRBV23-1
clone_size: .
d_call: .
j_call: TRBJ2-3
cdr3_aa: CASSLPGPSNVDTQYF
cdr3_nt: TGCGCCAGCAGTCTTCCGGGACCTTCTAATGTTGATACGCAGTATTTT

v_call: TRBV7-2
clone_size: .
d_call: TRBD2
j_call: TRBJ2-1
cdr3_aa: CASSSPGLAAEQFF
cdr3_nt: TGTGCCAGCAGCTCCCCGGGACTAGCTGCTGAGCAGTTCTTC

v_call: TRBV7-9
clone_size: .
d_call: TRBD1
j_call: TRBJ1-2
cdr3_aa: CTSSLADRVSYGYTF
cdr3_nt: TGTACCAGCAGCTTAGCGGACAGGGTGTCCTATGGCTACACCTTC